The 10 T cell receptor beta chains listed next were all sequenced from one sample in a study of T-cell memory formation after mild COVID-19. TCRdb analysed the 5' RACE reads with MiXCR anew, one entry per CDR3 protein. This table has 550,000 to 700,000 distinct CDR3 sequences, 18% appearing once. What was sequenced was PBMCs or a T cell subset sorted from them (not recorded which). Source of these receptors: an adult woman who had mild COVID-19 (a few samples of this study predate the infection). Cell type and time point are not known.

The V and J genes are TRBV30 and TRBJ2-3; D is tentatively TRBD1 or TRBD2 (5 bases each). The CDR3 is 12 residues long. The germline gives CDR1 GTSNPN, CDR2 SVGIG (reference sequence). Between the trimmed V and J ends, which lost 1 base and 11 bases, there was a span of 13 bases. CDR3 residues: CAWSGLAGKQYF. In DNA form, the CDR3 reads TGTGCCTGGAGTGGTCTAGCAGGGAAGCAGTATTTT.

The chain employs TRBV6-5 and TRBJ2-7; TRBD2 aligns across 12 bases. CDR1 is MNHEY, CDR2 SVGAGI, per germline. The length of the CDR3 is 15 residues. V gave up 4 bases and J gave up 8 bases; unmatched junction bases: 9. The CDR3 DNA sequence: TGTGCCAGCAGTTCGCCACTAGCGGGGGGACCCAAGCAGTACTTC. It specifies CASSSPLAGGPKQYF.

The chain couples TRBV28 to TRBJ1-5; perhaps TRBD1 as D (5 bases). CDR1 MDHEN and CDR2 SYDVKM come from the germline V gene. Trimming pared 6 bases from V and 4 bases from J, leaving 16 bases between. CDR3 length equals 15 residues. Here the CDR3 DNA reads TGTGCCAGCAGCCGGACACCGCGGGGTAATCAGCCCCAGCATTTT. Its translation is CASSRTPRGNQPQHF. Drawing the rest from reference TRBV28 and TRBJ1-5, the complete variable domain is DVKVTQSSRYLVKRTGEKVFLECVQDMDHENMFWYRQDPGLGLRLIYFSYDVKMKEKGDIPEGYSVSREKKERFSLILESASTNQTSMYLCASSRTPRGNQPQHFGDGTRLSIL.

V is TRBV12-3 or TRBV12-4 and J is TRBJ1-6, with a tentative D call TRBD1 (5 bases). This CDR3 comprises 15 residues. With 3 bases removed from V and 6 bases from J, the gap between germline ends came to 12 bases. In DNA form, the CDR3 reads TGTGCCAGCAGTTTTGGGCAGGGCGTTAATTCACCCCTCCACTTT. It encodes CASSFGQGVNSPLHF.

In the case of this clonotype: The junction departs from germline at one end; a sequencing error may be responsible. The chain combines TRBV11-2 with TRBJ2-7; perhaps TRBD1 as D (6 bases). Germline CDR1 is SGHAT and CDR2 is FQNNGV. The CDR3 sequence is 15 residues long. CDR3 nucleotides: TGTGCCAGCAGTTTAGAGGCAGGGGCTATCTACGAGCAGTACTTC. Its translation is CASSLEAGAIYEQYF.

This clonotype was observed a handful of times. The rearrangement joins TRBV29-1 to TRBJ2-5; D possibly corresponds to TRBD1 (5 bases). Trimming took off 3 bases at V and 6 bases at J, with 11 bases between the two ends. Looked up from germline, CDR1 is SQVTM and CDR2 is ANQGSEA. The CDR3 runs to 12 residues. CDR3 nucleotide sequence: TGCAGCGTTGATAGGCAGGACAAGACCCAGTACTTC. It encodes CSVDRQDKTQYF.

This clonotype has just a few counts. The chain combines TRBV5-1 with TRBJ2-1; 11 bases align to TRBD2. Germline assignment: CDR1 SGHRS and CDR2 YFSETQ. The CDR3 consists of 17 residues. V was pared by 1 base and J by 0 bases, with 3 bases of the junction left unmatched. The CDR3 DNA follows: TGCGCCAGCAGCTTGCCTGGACTAGCGGGCTCCTACAATGAGCAGTTCTTC. Protein sequence: CASSLPGLAGSYNEQFF.

The chain recombines TRBV9 with TRBJ2-2, with D perhaps matching TRBD2 (5 bases). From germline, CDR1 is SGDLS and CDR2 YYNGEE. This CDR3 is built from 15 residues. With 0 bases removed from V and 1 base from J, the gap between germline ends came to 7 bases. CDR3 residues: CASSVGGGNTGELFF. The DNA for the CDR3 is TGTGCCAGCAGCGTAGGCGGAGGGAACACCGGGGAGCTGTTTTTT.

The table lists this clonotype with a few counts. The chain joins TRBV10-3 to TRBJ1-2; weak D call: TRBD1 (5 bases). V was trimmed by 0 bases and J by 2 bases, leaving 10 bases between them. Germline CDR1 reads ENHRY; CDR2 reads SYGVKD. The CDR3 length is 15 residues. This chain's CDR3 is CAISESTGKNYGYTF. In DNA, the CDR3 is TGTGCCATCAGTGAGTCAACAGGAAAGAACTATGGCTACACCTTC.

V and J are TRBV30 and TRBJ2-7; 7 bases are shared with TRBD1. The V segment lost 4 bases and the J segment 5 bases; nucleotides outside the gene matches: 11. Germline values: CDR1 GTSNPN, CDR2 SVGIG (reference sequence). The CDR3 spans 14 residues. The DNA for the CDR3 is TGTGCCTGGACAGGACAGGTGGCACTAGACGAGCAGTACTTC. Protein product: CAWTGQVALDEQYF.